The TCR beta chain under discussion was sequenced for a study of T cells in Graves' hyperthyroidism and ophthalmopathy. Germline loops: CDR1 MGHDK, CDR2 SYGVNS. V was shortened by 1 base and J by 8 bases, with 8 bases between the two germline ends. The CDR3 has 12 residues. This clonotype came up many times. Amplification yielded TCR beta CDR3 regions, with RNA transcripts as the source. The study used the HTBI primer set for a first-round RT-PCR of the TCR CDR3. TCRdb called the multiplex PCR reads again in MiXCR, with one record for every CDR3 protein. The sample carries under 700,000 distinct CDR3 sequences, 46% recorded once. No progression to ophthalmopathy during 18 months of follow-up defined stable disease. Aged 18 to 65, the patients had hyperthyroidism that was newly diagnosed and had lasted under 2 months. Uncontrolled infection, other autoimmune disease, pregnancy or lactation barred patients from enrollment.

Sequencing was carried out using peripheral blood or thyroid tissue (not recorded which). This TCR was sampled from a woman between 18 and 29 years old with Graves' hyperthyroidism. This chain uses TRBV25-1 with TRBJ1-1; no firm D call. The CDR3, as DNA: TGTGCCAGCAGTGAATCTTGGACCGAAGCTTTCTTT. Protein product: CASSESWTEAFF.